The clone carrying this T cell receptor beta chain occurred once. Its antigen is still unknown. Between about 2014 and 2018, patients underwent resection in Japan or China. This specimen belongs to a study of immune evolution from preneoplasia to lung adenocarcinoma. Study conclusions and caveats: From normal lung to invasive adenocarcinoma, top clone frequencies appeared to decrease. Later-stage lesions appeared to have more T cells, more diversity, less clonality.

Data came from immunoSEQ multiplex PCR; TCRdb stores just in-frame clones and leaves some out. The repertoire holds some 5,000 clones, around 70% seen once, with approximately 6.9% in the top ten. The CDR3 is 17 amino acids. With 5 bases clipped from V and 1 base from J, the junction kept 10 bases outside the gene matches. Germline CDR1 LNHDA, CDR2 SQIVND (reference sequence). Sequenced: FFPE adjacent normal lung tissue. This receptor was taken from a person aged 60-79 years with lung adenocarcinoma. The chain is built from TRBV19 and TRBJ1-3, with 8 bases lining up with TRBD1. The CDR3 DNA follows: TGTGCCAGTAGTCTGCGACAGGGGAGTCAGTCTGGAAACACCATATATTTT. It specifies CASSLRQGSQSGNTIYF.